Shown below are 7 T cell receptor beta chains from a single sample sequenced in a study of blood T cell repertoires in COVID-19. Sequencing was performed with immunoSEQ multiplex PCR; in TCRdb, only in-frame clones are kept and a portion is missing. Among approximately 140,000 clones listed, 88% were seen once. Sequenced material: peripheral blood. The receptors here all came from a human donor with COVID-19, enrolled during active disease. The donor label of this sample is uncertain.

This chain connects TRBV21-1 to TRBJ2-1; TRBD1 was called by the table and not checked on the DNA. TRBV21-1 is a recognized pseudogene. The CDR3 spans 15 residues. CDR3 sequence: CASSQSGPSYNEQFF. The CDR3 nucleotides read TGTGCCAGCAGCCAGTCTGGCCCCTCCTACAATGAGCAGTTCTTC.

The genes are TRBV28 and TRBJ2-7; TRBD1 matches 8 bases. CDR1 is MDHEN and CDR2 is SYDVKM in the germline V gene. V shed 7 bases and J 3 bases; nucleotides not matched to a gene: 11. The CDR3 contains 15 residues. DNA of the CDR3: TGTGCCAGCACTCTCAATCCGGGACAGGACTACGAGCAGTACTTC. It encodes CASTLNPGQDYEQYF. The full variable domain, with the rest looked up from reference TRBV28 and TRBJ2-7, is DVKVTQSSRYLVKRTGEKVFLECVQDMDHENMFWYRQDPGLGLRLIYFSYDVKMKEKGDIPEGYSVSREKKERFSLILESASTNQTSMYLCASTLNPGQDYEQYFGPGTRLTVT.

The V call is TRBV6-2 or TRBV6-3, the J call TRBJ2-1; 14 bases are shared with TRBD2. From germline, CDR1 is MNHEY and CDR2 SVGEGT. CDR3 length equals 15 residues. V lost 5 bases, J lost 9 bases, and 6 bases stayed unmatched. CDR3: CASSRLAGGQGEQFF. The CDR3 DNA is TGTGCCAGCAGTCGACTAGCGGGGGGGCAGGGTGAGCAGTTCTTC.

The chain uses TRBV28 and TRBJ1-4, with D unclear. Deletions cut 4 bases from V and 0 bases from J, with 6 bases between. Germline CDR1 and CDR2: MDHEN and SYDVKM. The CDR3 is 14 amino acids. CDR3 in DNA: TGTGCCAGCAGTTGGACTGCAACTAATGAAAAACTGTTTTTT. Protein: CASSWTATNEKLFF. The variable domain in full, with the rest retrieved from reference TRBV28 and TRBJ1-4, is DVKVTQSSRYLVKRTGEKVFLECVQDMDHENMFWYRQDPGLGLRLIYFSYDVKMKEKGDIPEGYSVSREKKERFSLILESASTNQTSMYLCASSWTATNEKLFFGSGTQLSVL.

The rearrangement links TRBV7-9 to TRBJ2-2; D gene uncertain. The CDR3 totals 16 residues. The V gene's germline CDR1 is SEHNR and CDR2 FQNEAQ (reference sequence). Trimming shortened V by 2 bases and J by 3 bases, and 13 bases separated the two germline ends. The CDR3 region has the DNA TGTGCCAGCAGCTTACTTCGCGCTACAGACACCGGGGAGCTGTTTTTT. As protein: CASSLLRATDTGELFF.

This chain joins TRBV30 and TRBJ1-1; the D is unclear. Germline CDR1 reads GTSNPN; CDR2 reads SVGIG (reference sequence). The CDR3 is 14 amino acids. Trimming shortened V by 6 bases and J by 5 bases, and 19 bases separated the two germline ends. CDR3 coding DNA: TGTGCCTGCAGTAACCGGGGTGGATCGACTGAAGCTTTCTTT. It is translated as CACSNRGGSTEAFF.

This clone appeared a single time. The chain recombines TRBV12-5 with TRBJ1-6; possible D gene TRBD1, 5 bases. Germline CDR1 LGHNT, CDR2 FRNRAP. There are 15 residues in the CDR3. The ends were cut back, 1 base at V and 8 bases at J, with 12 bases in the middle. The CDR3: CASGLAGLRDSPLHF. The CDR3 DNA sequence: TGTGCTAGTGGTTTGGCGGGACTGAGGGATTCACCCCTCCACTTT.